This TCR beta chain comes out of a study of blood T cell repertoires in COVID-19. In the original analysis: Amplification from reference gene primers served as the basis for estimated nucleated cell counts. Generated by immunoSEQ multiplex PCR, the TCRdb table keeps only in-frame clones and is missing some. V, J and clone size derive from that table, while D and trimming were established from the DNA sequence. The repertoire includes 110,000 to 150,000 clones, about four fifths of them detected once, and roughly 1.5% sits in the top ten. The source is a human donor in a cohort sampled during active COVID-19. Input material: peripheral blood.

The chain's CDR3 is CASRQGLNTEAFF. CDR3 nucleotides: TGTGCCAGCAGACAGGGTTTGAACACTGAAGCTTTCTTT. The chain combines TRBV3-1 (or the pseudogene TRBV3-2) with TRBJ1-1, with D tentatively TRBD1 (6 bases). Germline CDR1 reads LGHDT; CDR2 reads YNNKEL (reference sequence). The ends were cut back, 6 bases at V and 0 bases at J, with 8 bases in the middle. The CDR3 runs 13 residues.